Shown below are 5 T cell receptor beta chains from a single sample sequenced in a study of T cell responses to AZD1222 COVID-19 vaccine. Assay: immunoSEQ multiplex PCR; the TCRdb copy retains only in-frame clones and omits some. This table has about 42,000 clones, around 88% appearing once. This sample comprised peripheral blood, obtained 28 days after the second AZD1222 dose. These receptors came from an adult who received the AZD1222 COVID-19 vaccine.

The chain carries TRBV6-5 and TRBJ1-3; D is unresolved. The CDR3 totals 15 residues. Deletions cut 0 bases from V and 3 bases from J, with 9 bases between. Germline V gene sequence: CDR1 MNHEY, CDR2 SVGAGI. CDR3 amino acids: CASSYSTTHGNTIYF. CDR3 in DNA: TGTGCCAGCAGTTACTCTACGACACATGGAAACACCATATATTTT.

The chain is built from TRBV15 and TRBJ1-6; 8 bases align to TRBD1. Unmatched junction bases numbered 7, after V lost 6 bases and J lost 0 bases. This CDR3 has 17 residues. The germline CDR1 and CDR2 sequences are LNHNV and YYDKDF (reference sequence). The CDR3 protein is CATRDRTGSSYNSPLHF. CDR3 DNA: TGTGCCACCAGAGACCGGACAGGGAGCTCCTATAATTCACCCCTCCACTTT. Based on the CDR3 plus reference TRBV15 and TRBJ1-6, the full variable domain is DAMVIQNPRYQVTQFGKPVTLSCSQTLNHNVMYWYQQKSSQAPKLLFHYYDKDFNNEADTPDNFQSRRPNTSFCFLDIRSPGLGDTAMYLCATRDRTGSSYNSPLHFGNGTRLTVT.

This chain uses TRBV6-5 with TRBJ2-1; D may be TRBD2 (5 bases). There are 12 residues in the CDR3. Trimming left V 6 bases short and J 14 bases short, with 17 bases between. From germline, CDR1 is MNHEY and CDR2 SVGAGI. In DNA form, the CDR3 reads TGTGCCAGCAGAGGTTCGGGCCCGAGGGAGTTCTTC. The encoded protein is CASRGSGPREFF.

The chain has TRBV3-1 (or the pseudogene TRBV3-2) and TRBJ2-2, with D maybe TRBD2 (6 bases). Trimming removed 2 bases from V and 4 bases from J, with 11 bases in between. CDR1 is LGHDT, CDR2 YNNKEL, per germline (reference sequence). The length of the CDR3 is 15 residues. The CDR3 reads CASSQRGSSTGELFF. CDR3 coding DNA: TGTGCCAGCAGCCAACGGGGGAGCTCCACCGGGGAGCTGTTTTTT.

The V call is TRBV6-5, the J call TRBJ1-1; D may be TRBD1 (5 bases). Germline V lookup: CDR1 MNHEY, CDR2 SVGAGI. V was pared by 2 bases and J by 1 base, with 11 bases between. The CDR3 consists of 15 residues. The CDR3 DNA reads as TGTGCCAGCAGTTACCGGGGCACGGCGAACACTGAAGCTTTCTTT. This translates into CASSYRGTANTEAFF.